Sequencing of this TCR beta chain was carried out in a study of molecular identifiers for immune sequencing clone quantification. Germline V gene data show CDR1 as SGHDN and CDR2 as FVKESK. Trimming took 3 bases from V and 3 from J, leaving 9 bases between them. The CDR3 extends over 13 amino acids. In preparing bulk TCR libraries, previously described methods and listed TCR primers were used. TCRdb reanalysed the PCR reads using MiXCR and keeps one entry per CDR3 protein. The sample includes about 640,000 distinct CDR3 sequences, 20% of them seen just once. General study findings and limits: Spiked Jurkat TCR RNA equivalent to one cell was reportedly detectable in one million naive cells.

This clonotype was recorded many times. Its antigen is undetermined. Naive CD8 T cells underwent sorting with the CD8+CD4-CCR7+CD45RA+ definition. The chain recombines TRBV14 with TRBJ2-7; D is unclear. This clonotype was obtained from a human donor in good health. Some libraries in this study had Jurkat cell RNA spiked in. The sample consisted of naive CD8+ T cells from blood, with Jurkat cell RNA spiked in. The subset was: FACS-sorted CD8+CD4-CCR7+CD45RA+ naive T cells. CDR3 in amino acids: CASSHSFRYEQYF. In DNA form, the CDR3 reads TGTGCCAGCAGCCATTCGTTCCGCTACGAGCAGTACTTC. Supplemented by reference TRBV14 and TRBJ2-7, the full variable domain reads EAGVTQFPSHSVIEKGQTVTLRCDPISGHDNLYWYRRVMGKEIKFLLHFVKESKQDESGMPNNRFLAERTGGTYSTLKVQPAELEDSGVYFCASSHSFRYEQYFGPGTRLTVT.